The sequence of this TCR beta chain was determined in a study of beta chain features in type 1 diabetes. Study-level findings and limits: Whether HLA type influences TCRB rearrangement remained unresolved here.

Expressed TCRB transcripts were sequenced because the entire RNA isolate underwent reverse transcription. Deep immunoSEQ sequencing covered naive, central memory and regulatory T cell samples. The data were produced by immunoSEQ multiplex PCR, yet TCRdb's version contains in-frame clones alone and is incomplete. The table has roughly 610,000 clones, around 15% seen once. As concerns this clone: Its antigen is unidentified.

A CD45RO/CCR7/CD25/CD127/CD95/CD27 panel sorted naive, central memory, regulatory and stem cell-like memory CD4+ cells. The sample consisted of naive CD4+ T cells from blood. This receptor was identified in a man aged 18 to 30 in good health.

CDR3 DNA: TGTGCCAGCAGTACGGCGGGAGGGCCTCGCAATGAGCAGTTCTTC. This gives the protein CASSTAGGPRNEQFF. The rearrangement links TRBV2 to TRBJ2-1; 9 nucleotides agree with TRBD2. This CDR3 region has 15 residues. Germline loops: CDR1 SNHLY, CDR2 FYNNEI. The J segment lost 6 bases and the V segment lost 5 bases, leaving 8 bases of the junction unmatched.